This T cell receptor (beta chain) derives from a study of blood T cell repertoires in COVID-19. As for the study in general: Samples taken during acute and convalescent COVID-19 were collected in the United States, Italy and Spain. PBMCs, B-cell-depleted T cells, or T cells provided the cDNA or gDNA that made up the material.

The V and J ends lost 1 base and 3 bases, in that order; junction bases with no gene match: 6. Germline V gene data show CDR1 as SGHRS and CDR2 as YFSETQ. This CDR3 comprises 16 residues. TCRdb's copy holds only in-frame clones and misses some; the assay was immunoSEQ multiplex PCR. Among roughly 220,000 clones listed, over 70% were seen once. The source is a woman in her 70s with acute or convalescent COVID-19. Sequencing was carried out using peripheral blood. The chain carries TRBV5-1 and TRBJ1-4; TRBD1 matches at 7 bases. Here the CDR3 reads CASSLPLGTANEKLFF. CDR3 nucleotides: TGCGCCAGCAGCTTGCCTTTGGGGACAGCTAATGAAAAACTGTTTTTT. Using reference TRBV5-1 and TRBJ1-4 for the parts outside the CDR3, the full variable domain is KAGVTQTPRYLIKTRGQQVTLSCSPISGHRSVSWYQQTPGQGLQFLFEYFSETQRNKGNFPGRFSGRQFSNSRSEMNVSTLELGDSALYLCASSLPLGTANEKLFFGSGTQLSVL.